A single sample gave rise to the 9 T cell receptor beta chains below, sequenced in a study of OX40 agonist ivuxolimab in advanced cancers. The table came from immunoSEQ multiplex PCR; TCRdb's copy has only in-frame clones and leaves some out. This sample yields fewer than 55,000 clones, of which approximately 88% are seen a single time; roughly 12% belongs to the top ten. The material sequenced was CD4+ or CD8+ T cells sorted from blood, taken in a trial of the OX40 agonist ivuxolimab. The receptors here all came from an adult with an advanced solid tumor such as melanoma, head and neck, liver or kidney cancer.

The V and J genes are TRBV5-1 and TRBJ2-3, with 7 bases aligning to TRBD2. Germline loops: CDR1 SGHRS, CDR2 YFSETQ. The CDR3 is made up of 16 amino acids. V lost 1 base, J lost 2 bases, and 7 bases stayed unmatched. The CDR3 DNA reads as TGCGCCAGCAGCTTGCAGGGCGGGGGAGCCACAGATACGCAGTATTTT. It codes for CASSLQGGGATDTQYF.

J is TRBJ2-5 and V is TRBV27; 13 bases line up with TRBD2. The trim removed 0 bases at V and 7 bases at J, leaving 11 bases unmatched. Per the germline V gene, CDR1 is MNHEY and CDR2 is SMNVEV (reference sequence). The CDR3 loop spans 18 amino acids. In DNA, the CDR3 is TGTGCCAGCAGTTTATCTTTCCCTACTAGCGGGAGGGAGGGGACCCAGTACTTC. Its translation: CASSLSFPTSGREGTQYF.

The genes are TRBV2 and TRBJ2-2, with 10 bases matching TRBD1. This CDR3 spans 15 amino acids. CDR1 and CDR2 from the germline V gene are SNHLY and FYNNEI. After removal of 4 bases from V and 6 bases from J, the junction contained 5 bases not matched to a gene. In DNA form, the CDR3 reads TGTGCCAGCAGTGGGGACAGGGGTGGGTCCGGGGAGCTGTTTTTT. Its protein is CASSGDRGGSGELFF.

V usage is TRBV15 and J usage is TRBJ2-1, with D uncertain. Trimming pared 0 bases from V and 3 bases from J, leaving 9 bases between. The CDR3 totals 15 residues. Per germline, CDR1 LNHNV and CDR2 YYDKDF (reference sequence). This CDR3 reads CATSRDLTVYNEQFF. The CDR3 bases are TGTGCCACCAGCAGAGATCTGACGGTCTACAATGAGCAGTTCTTC.

The chain joins TRBV7-9 to TRBJ1-3; a possible D gene is TRBD1 (5 bases). V was clipped by 3 bases and J by 0 bases, with 6 bases between them. The CDR3 is made up of 14 amino acids. Germline CDR1 reads SEHNR; CDR2 reads FQNEAQ (reference sequence). CDR3 amino acids: CASSLQGSGNTIYF. The CDR3 bases are TGTGCCAGCAGCTTGCAGGGCTCTGGAAACACCATATATTTT.

This chain links TRBV10-3 with TRBJ1-1, with a weak D call TRBD1 (6 bases). The CDR3 runs to 14 residues. CDR1 and CDR2 (germline): ENHRY, SYGVKD. Trimming cost V 2 bases and J 0 bases, with 7 bases left between them. The CDR3 spells CAISEQGMNTEAFF. In DNA form, the CDR3 reads TGTGCCATCAGTGAGCAGGGGATGAACACTGAAGCTTTCTTT.

V and J are TRBV5-5 and TRBJ1-2, with 7 bases that match TRBD1. The V and J ends lost 4 bases and 0 bases, in that order; junction bases with no gene match: 6. Germline V gives CDR1 SGHKS, CDR2 YYEKEE (reference sequence). The CDR3 extends over 15 amino acids. The CDR3: CASSQTGLANYGYTF. The CDR3 DNA is TGTGCCAGCAGCCAGACAGGGTTAGCTAACTATGGCTACACCTTC.

The chain joins TRBV10-3 to TRBJ2-5; 15 nucleotides agree with TRBD2. The germline CDR1 and CDR2 sequences are ENHRY and SYGVKD. This CDR3 has 15 amino acids. Trimming took 4 bases from V and 7 from J; bases not matched to a gene: 4. In DNA form, the CDR3 reads TGTGCCATCAGTGTTGGGGGACTAGCGGGAGGGACCCAGTACTTC. Translated: CAISVGGLAGGTQYF.

J is TRBJ1-2 and V is TRBV6-5, with D possibly TRBD1 on 5 matching bases. Looked up from germline, CDR1 is MNHEY and CDR2 is SVGAGI. The CDR3 has 14 residues. The ends were cut back, 8 bases at V and 7 bases at J, with 20 bases in the middle. The CDR3 region is CASDSRRVVSGYTF. The CDR3, as DNA: TGTGCCAGCGATTCCCGCAGGGTTGTCTCTGGCTACACCTTC.